This T cell receptor (beta chain) is drawn from a study of cytomegalovirus exposure and HLA in healthy donors. General study results and limits: Earlier analysis yielded a pattern in which most TCR beta V segments were productive about 87% or about 30% of the time. Associated with cytomegalovirus, according to the listing, were 150 to 200 TCR beta chains. There were some V segments, including TRBV6-2 and TRBV6-3, excluded as indistinguishable.

CDR3 size: 14 residues. Germline V gene data show CDR1 as SGHTA and CDR2 as FQGNSA. Trimming left V 2 bases short and J 9 bases short, with 11 bases between. On this clone: The antigen remains undetermined.

The PCR made use of 60 Vbeta and 13 Jbeta primers. Assay used: immunoSEQ multiplex PCR; TCRdb lists only in-frame clones, some missing. The data contain around 170,000 clones, roughly 80% of them singletons. The genes are TRBV7-2 and TRBJ1-6; D unresolved. This TCR came from a man aged 35-49 years in good health and CMV-seropositive. The specimen sequenced was PBMCs. Here the CDR3 reads CASSLRGYGSPLHF. In nucleotides, the CDR3 is TGTGCCAGCAGCTTACGGGGTTACGGTTCACCCCTCCACTTT.